This paragraph covers one T cell receptor beta chain sequence. Its cognate antigen has yet to be identified. There are no base qualities to consult, and no much larger clone falls within one base. The data originate from a study of OX40 agonist ivuxolimab in advanced cancers. Notes on the research overall: The costimulatory receptor OX40 (CD134) was targeted by ivuxolimab, a fully human IgG2 agonistic monoclonal antibody. Intravenous ivuxolimab was administered to patients every 2 weeks at six dose levels: 0.01, 0.1, 0.3, 1.5, 3 and 10 mg/kg. Of the approximately 54 dose-escalation patients, hepatocellular carcinoma was present in approximately 20, melanoma in around 15, renal cell carcinoma in 9 and head and neck cancer in 9. A male proportion of 75% to 85% and a mean age of roughly 55 years, ranging from roughly 20 to 80, were recorded for the dose-escalation cohort. Patients were allowed to have had prior anti-PD-1, anti-PD-L1 or anti-CTLA-4 therapy, and about 40% of the dose-escalation patients had been treated with checkpoint inhibitors. Partial responses occurred in three dose-escalation patients, of whom one had hepatocellular carcinoma and two had cutaneous melanoma. Peripheral TCRbeta sequencing aimed to test whether ivuxolimab altered TCR sequence diversity and caused clonal T-cell expansion. The paper reports the monotherapy dose-escalation portion (N ≈ 50 patients) of the phase I ivuxolimab trial.

Patients with autoimmune disease history or receiving systemic immunosuppression were excluded from the trial. Peripheral blood for TCR sequencing was collected from all dose cohorts at baseline, on cycle 4 day 1, and on cycle 7 day 1. Samples were obtained from an open-label, multicenter, first-in-human phase I dose-escalation trial of ivuxolimab. Adults with locally advanced or metastatic melanoma, renal cell carcinoma, hepatocellular carcinoma or head and neck squamous cell carcinoma were enrolled in the trial. Before TCR sequencing, CD4+ T cells and CD8+ T cells from peripheral blood were sorted into separate populations. For sequencing of the TCRbeta CDR3 region, genomic DNA was extracted from the sorted cells. The immunoSEQ Assay was used to sequence the TCRbeta CDR3 regions. TCRdb took over this immuneACCESS table, retaining in-frame rearrangements with V and J assigned. Such tables are incomplete; in checked studies, under half of the missing clones stem from an unresolved V gene, and the remainder is unexplained. This sample is represented by 49,000 or so clones; roughly nine tenths of them were singletons. The top ten clonotypes cover over 50% of the sample.

On the study overall, not on this receptor specifically: At doses of 0.1 to 3.0 mg/kg, clonal expansion of both CD4+ and CD8+ T cells in blood was seen between baseline and week 6. Low levels of normalized T-cell clonal expansion were also shown by some nonresponding patients. Antigen specificity was not determined for the clonally expanded peripheral T cells. In the 0.1-3.0 mg/kg groups, partial responders were among the patients with the lowest normalized peripheral clonal expansion, particularly in CD8+ T cells. On average, CD8+ T cells showed more expanded clones than CD4+ T cells after ivuxolimab.

From the germline V gene, CDR1 is SNHLY and CDR2 is FYNNEI. Including the terminal cysteine and phenylalanine, the CDR3 comprises 14 residues. Of the read, only the CDR3 DNA is kept; its 42 bases are in frame from base 1. Here V drops 8 bases and J drops 5 bases, and the junction holds 9 bases not matched to any gene. The sequencing used CD4+ or CD8+ T cells sorted from blood, collected in a trial of the OX40 agonist ivuxolimab. The chain employs TRBV2 and TRBJ2-3, and 8 junctional nucleotides match TRBD1. The source is an adult with an advanced solid tumor such as melanoma, head and neck, liver or kidney cancer. The CDR3 protein: CASARQGAKDTQYF. At the DNA level, the sequence is TGTGCCAGCGCCCGTCAGGGGGCTAAAGATACGCAGTATTTT.